A single sample gave rise to the 10 T cell receptor beta chains below, sequenced in a study of Tregs in tolerant kidney transplant recipients. TCRdb's copy holds only in-frame clones and misses some; the assay was immunoSEQ multiplex PCR. The record lists fewer than 40,000 clones, of which the ten most abundant hold roughly 7.1%. This specimen consisted of CD8+ T cells from blood, obtained before the transplant. Every receptor here comes from a human donor who received a combined kidney and bone marrow transplant.

On this clone itself: The read terminates 3 residues ahead of where the CDR3 ends, so the germline J gene completes it. The rearrangement uses TRBV2 and TRBJ2-1, with a tentative D call TRBD1 (5 bases). Between the trimmed V and J ends, which lost 7 bases and 8 bases, there was a span of 15 bases. CDR3 size: 13 residues. Per the germline V gene, CDR1 is SNHLY and CDR2 is FYNNEI. The CDR3 bases that were read are TGTGCCAGCATTCCCGCAGGGCACCATGAG. Translation gives CASIPAGHHE. The entire CDR3 protein reads CASIPAGHHEQFF.

With respect to this clone: The read finishes 3 residues shy of the CDR3 end, and the germline J gene is used to complete it. This chain links TRBV2 with TRBJ2-7, with TRBD1 matching over 7 bases. After removal of 6 bases from V and 2 bases from J, the junction contained 16 bases not matched to a gene. The germline V gene has CDR1 SNHLY and CDR2 FYNNEI. The CDR3 is 17 residues long. The CDR3 bases that were read are TGTGCCAGCAGCCCGGACAGGTATCCCCAACTCACCTACGAG. Protein: CASSPDRYPQLTYE. The CDR3 in its entirety is CASSPDRYPQLTYEQYF.

Turning to this clone: The CDR3 extends 3 residues past the end of the read, so its final part is completed from the germline J gene. V usage is TRBV2 and J usage is TRBJ2-6; 10 bases map to TRBD1. The V gene's germline CDR1 is SNHLY and CDR2 FYNNEI. The CDR3 covers 18 residues. Unmatched junction bases numbered 7, after V lost 5 bases and J lost 0 bases. The DNA read from the CDR3 is TGTGCCAGCAGTCACGGGACAGGGGCCACCTCTGGGGCCAACGTC. Translating it yields CASSHGTGATSGANV. The CDR3 in its entirety is CASSHGTGATSGANVLTF.

The DNA read from the CDR3 is TGTGCCAGCAGCTTAACTAGCGGGGGAGATGAG. Encoded protein: CASSLTSGGDE. The full CDR3 protein is CASSLTSGGDEQFF. The rearrangement uses TRBV7-9 and TRBJ2-1; 11 positions agree with TRBD2. The read is 3 residues too short to cover the CDR3 end, so that end is filled in from the germline J gene. V trimming: 2 bases; J trimming: 8 bases; junction bases outside the gene matches: 2. The CDR3 length is 14 residues. CDR1 is SEHNR, CDR2 FQNEAQ, per germline (reference sequence).

With respect to this clone: The missing CDR3 end, 3 residues past where the read stops, is filled in from the germline J gene. The gene calls are TRBV7-6 and TRBJ2-3; 7 positions agree with TRBD2. The CDR3 covers 17 residues. Germline V CDR1 and CDR2: SGHVS, FNYEAQ. The V and J ends lost 1 base and 0 bases, in that order; junction bases with no gene match: 7. CDR3 bases read: TGTGCCAGCAGCTTAGGGACCCTTAGCGGGAGCACAGATACG. It encodes CASSLGTLSGSTDT. The CDR3 in its entirety is CASSLGTLSGSTDTQYF.

On this clone itself: The CDR3 goes on 3 residues after the read ends, and that part is filled in from the germline J gene. The chain couples TRBV11-2 to TRBJ2-7; 8 nucleotides align to TRBD1. V lost 4 bases, J lost 3 bases, and 2 bases stayed unmatched. Germline V lookup: CDR1 SGHAT, CDR2 FQNNGV. The CDR3 consists of 13 residues. The CDR3 DNA, read in part, is TGTGCCAGCAGCTATGACAGGGGCTACGAG. Protein sequence: CASSYDRGYE. The whole CDR3 sequence is CASSYDRGYEQYF.

Concerning this clone: The CDR3 goes on 3 residues after the read ends, and that part is filled in from the germline J gene. The rearrangement links TRBV7-8 to TRBJ2-1; 8 nucleotides align to TRBD1. The length of the CDR3 is 16 residues. J was trimmed by 7 bases and V by 2 bases; bases with no gene match: 10. The germline CDR1 and CDR2 sequences are SGHVS and FQNEAQ. Incomplete CDR3 DNA: TGTGCCAGCAGCTTATATGAATCGAGGACAGGGAATGAG. Amino acid sequence: CASSLYESRTGNE. In full, the CDR3 is CASSLYESRTGNEQFF. Full variable domain (outside the CDR3, taken from reference TRBV7-8 and TRBJ2-1): GAGVSQSPRYKVAKRGQDVALRCDPISGHVSLFWYQQALGQGPEFLTYFQNEAQLDKSGLPSDRFFAERPEGSVSTLKIQRTQQEDSAVYLCASSLYESRTGNEQFFGPGTRLTVL.

Concerning this clone itself: The read terminates 3 residues before the CDR3 end, so the remaining end is supplied by the germline J gene. V is TRBV7-9 and J is TRBJ2-7, with a tentative D call TRBD1 (5 bases). V shed 5 bases and J shed 2 bases, with 16 bases lying between them. The CDR3 is 15 residues long. The germline V gene has CDR1 SEHNR and CDR2 FQNEAQ (reference sequence). CDR3 DNA (partial): TGTGCCAGCAGCGACGCCGGAGACAGTCCCTACGAG. Residues: CASSDAGDSPYE. The CDR3 in full is CASSDAGDSPYEQYF.

To note about this clone: Sequencing ends 3 residues short of the CDR3 end; the germline J gene provides the rest. The chain employs TRBV2 and TRBJ2-7; maybe TRBD1 (6 bases). The V end lost 8 bases, the J end lost 2 bases, and 16 bases lay between the germline ends. The CDR3 consists of 14 residues. In germline, CDR1 is SNHLY, CDR2 FYNNEI. CDR3 sequence reads: CASSPAGAAYEQYF. The part of the CDR3 DNA that was read is TGTGCCAGCTCCCCCGCAGGGGCCGCCTACGAG. Based on the CDR3 plus reference TRBV2 and TRBJ2-7, the full variable domain is EPEVTQTPSHQVTQMGQEVILRCVPISNHLYFYWYRQILGQKVEFLVSFYNNEISEKSEIFDDQFSVERPDGSNFTLKIRSTKLEDSAMYFCASSPAGAAYEQYFGPGTRLTVT.

In regard to this clone: The CDR3 end falls 3 residues outside the read, so it is completed with the germline J gene. This chain links TRBV6-2 or TRBV6-3 with TRBJ2-3; D is uncertain. This CDR3 has 12 amino acids. Germline CDR1 and CDR2: MNHEY and SVGEGT. With 6 bases removed from V and 4 bases from J, the gap between germline ends came to 8 bases. Partial CDR3 DNA: TGTGCCAGCAGCCTCCCGGCAGATACG. As protein: CASSLPADT. The whole CDR3 sequence is CASSLPADTQYF.